This T cell receptor (beta chain) was recorded in a study of a mutant IDH1 vaccine in newly diagnosed glioma. Indicated time point: week 35, safety follow-up. Alongside topical imiquimod, each dose of vaccine comprised 300 ug of mutant IDH1 20-mer peptide. As to this clone: What it binds is unknown.

Method: immunoSEQ multiplex PCR; TCRdb's copy keeps in-frame clones and lacks some. The repertoire holds 40,000 to 45,000 clones, with 81% as singletons. Sequences were derived from PBMCs, sampled from a glioma patient whose treatment included an IDH1 peptide vaccine. The clonotype originates from a woman aged 40 to 49 with glioma. Some clones in this sample may be carry-over from other donors' samples.

The CDR3 region has the DNA TGTGCCAGCAGCTCCGGGCCGGGACTAGCAGCGTACGAGCAGTACTTC. Its translation is CASSSGPGLAAYEQYF. J is TRBJ2-7 and V is TRBV9; 9 bases agree with TRBD2. The CDR3 totals 16 residues. V dropped 4 bases and J dropped 4; count of bases not matched to a gene: 12. Germline CDR1 is SGDLS and CDR2 is YYNGEE.